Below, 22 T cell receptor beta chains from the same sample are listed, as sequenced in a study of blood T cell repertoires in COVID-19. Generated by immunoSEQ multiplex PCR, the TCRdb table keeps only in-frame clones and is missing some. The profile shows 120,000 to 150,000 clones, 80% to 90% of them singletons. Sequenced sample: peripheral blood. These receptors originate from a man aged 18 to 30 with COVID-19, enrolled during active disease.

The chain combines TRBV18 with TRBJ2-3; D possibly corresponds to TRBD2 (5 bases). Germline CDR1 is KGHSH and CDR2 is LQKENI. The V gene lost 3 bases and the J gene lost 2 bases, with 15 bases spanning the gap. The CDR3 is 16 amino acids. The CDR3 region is CASSPRRSGFTDTQYF. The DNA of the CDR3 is TGTGCCAGCTCACCTAGAAGAAGCGGATTCACAGATACGCAGTATTTT.

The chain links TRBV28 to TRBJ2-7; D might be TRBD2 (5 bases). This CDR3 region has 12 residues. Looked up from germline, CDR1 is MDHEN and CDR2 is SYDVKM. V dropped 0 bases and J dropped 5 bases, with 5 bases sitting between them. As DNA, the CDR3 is TGTGCCAGCAGTTTATGGGGAGACGAGCAGTACTTC. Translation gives CASSLWGDEQYF.

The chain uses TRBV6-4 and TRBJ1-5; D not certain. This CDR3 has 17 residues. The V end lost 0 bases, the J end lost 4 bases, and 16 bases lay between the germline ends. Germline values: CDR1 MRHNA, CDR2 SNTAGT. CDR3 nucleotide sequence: TGTGCCAGCAGTGACTCTTGTGAGACATCAAAAAATCAGCCCCAGCATTTT. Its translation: CASSDSCETSKNQPQHF.

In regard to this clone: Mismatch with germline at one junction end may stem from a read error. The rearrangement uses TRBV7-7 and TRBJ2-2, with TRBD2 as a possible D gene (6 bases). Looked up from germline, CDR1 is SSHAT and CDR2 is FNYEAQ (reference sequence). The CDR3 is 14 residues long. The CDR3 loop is CASSSIGGTGELFF. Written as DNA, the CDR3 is TGTGCTAGCAGCTCGATCGGGGGCACCGGGGAGCTGTTTTTT.

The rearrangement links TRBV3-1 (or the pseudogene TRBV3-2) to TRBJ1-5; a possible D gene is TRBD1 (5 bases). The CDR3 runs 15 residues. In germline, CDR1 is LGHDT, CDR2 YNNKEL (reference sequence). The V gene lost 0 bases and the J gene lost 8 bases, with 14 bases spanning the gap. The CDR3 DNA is TGTGCCAGCAGCCAAGAAAGTCAGGGTGGGAAGCCCCAGCATTTT. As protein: CASSQESQGGKPQHF.

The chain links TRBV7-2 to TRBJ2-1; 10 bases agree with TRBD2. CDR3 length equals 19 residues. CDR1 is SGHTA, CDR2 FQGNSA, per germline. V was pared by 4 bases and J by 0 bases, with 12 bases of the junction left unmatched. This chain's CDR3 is CASSSDLAGETRSYNEQFF. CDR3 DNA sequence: TGTGCCAGCAGCTCAGACCTAGCGGGAGAGACCCGCTCCTACAATGAGCAGTTCTTC.

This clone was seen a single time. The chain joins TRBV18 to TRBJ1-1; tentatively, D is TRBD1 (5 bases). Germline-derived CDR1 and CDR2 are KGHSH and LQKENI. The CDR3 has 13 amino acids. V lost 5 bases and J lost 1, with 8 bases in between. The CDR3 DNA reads TGTGCCAGCTCAGCTACAGGGAACACTGAAGCTTTCTTT. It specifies CASSATGNTEAFF.

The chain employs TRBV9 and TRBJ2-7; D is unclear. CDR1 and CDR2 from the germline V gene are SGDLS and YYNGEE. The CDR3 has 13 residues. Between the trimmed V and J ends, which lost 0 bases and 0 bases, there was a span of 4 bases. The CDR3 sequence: CASSVDSSYEQYF. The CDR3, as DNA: TGTGCCAGCAGCGTAGACTCCTCCTACGAGCAGTACTTC.

This CDR3 reads CASSLQGAGEETQYF. CDR3 nucleotides: TGTGCCAGCAGCTTGCAGGGGGCGGGAGAAGAGACCCAGTACTTC. J is TRBJ2-5 and V is TRBV5-6; D perhaps matches TRBD1 (8 bases). Trimming cost V 1 base and J 3 bases, with 13 bases left between them. The CDR3 totals 15 residues. Germline V gene lookup returns CDR1 SGHDT and CDR2 YYEEEE.

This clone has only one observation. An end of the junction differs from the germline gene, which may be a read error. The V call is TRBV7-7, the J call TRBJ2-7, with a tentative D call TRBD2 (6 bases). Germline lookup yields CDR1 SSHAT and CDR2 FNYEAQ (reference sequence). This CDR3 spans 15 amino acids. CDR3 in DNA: TGTGCTAGCAGCTTAGCGTCCGACGGAGGGGCCGAGCAGTACTTC. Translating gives CASSLASDGGAEQYF.

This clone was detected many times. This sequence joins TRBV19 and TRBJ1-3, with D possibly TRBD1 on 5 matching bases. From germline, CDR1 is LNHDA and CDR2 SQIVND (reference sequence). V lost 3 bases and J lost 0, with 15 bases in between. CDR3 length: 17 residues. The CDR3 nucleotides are TGTGCCAGTAGTATCCAGATCGGGGGGAGCTCTGGAAACACCATATATTTT. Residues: CASSIQIGGSSGNTIYF.

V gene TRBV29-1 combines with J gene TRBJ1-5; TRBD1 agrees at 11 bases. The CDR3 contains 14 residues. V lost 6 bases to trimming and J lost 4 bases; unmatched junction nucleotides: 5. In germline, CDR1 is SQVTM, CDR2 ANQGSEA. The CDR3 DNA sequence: TGCAGCGTACGGGGACAGGGGGATAATCAGCCCCAGCATTTT. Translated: CSVRGQGDNQPQHF. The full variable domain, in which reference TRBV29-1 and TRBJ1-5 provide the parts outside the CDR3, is SAVISQKPSRDICQRGTSLTIQCQVDSQVTMMFWYRQQPGQSLTLIATANQGSEATYESGFVIDKFPISRPNLTFSTLTVSNMSPEDSSIYLCSVRGQGDNQPQHFGDGTRLSIL.

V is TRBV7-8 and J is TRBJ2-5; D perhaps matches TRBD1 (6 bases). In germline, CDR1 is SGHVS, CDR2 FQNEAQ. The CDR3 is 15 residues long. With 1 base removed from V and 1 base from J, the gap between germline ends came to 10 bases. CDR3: CASSLGSRGQETQYF. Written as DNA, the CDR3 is TGTGCCAGCAGCTTAGGGTCCAGGGGCCAAGAGACCCAGTACTTC.

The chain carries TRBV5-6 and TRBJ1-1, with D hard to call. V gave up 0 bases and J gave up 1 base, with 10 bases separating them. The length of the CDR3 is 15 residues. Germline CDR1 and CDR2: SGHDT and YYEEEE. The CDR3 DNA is TGTGCCAGCAGCTTGGTGGGAGTTTCGAACACTGAAGCTTTCTTT. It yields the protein CASSLVGVSNTEAFF.

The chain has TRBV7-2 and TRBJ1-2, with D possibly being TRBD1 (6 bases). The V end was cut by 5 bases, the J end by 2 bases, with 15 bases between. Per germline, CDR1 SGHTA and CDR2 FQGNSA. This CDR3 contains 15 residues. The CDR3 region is CASSPPQGTNYGYTF. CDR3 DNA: TGTGCCAGCAGCCCCCCACAGGGAACCAACTATGGCTACACCTTC. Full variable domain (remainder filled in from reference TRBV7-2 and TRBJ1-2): GAGVSQSPSNKVTEKGKDVELRCDPISGHTALYWYRQSLGQGLEFLIYFQGNSAPDKSGLPSDRFSAERTGGSVSTLTIQRTQQEDSAVYLCASSPPQGTNYGYTFGSGTRLTVV.

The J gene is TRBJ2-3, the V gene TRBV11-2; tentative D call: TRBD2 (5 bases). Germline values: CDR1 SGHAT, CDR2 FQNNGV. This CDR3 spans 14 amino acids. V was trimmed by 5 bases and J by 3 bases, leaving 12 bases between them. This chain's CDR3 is CASSPKGRTDTQYF. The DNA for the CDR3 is TGTGCCAGCAGCCCCAAAGGGAGAACAGATACGCAGTATTTT.

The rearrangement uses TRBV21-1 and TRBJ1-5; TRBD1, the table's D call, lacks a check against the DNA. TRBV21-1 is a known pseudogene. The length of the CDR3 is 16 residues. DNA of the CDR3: TGTGCCAGCAGCAAAGAAATTCTAGGGGGAAATCAGCCCCAGCATTTT. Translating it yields CASSKEILGGNQPQHF.

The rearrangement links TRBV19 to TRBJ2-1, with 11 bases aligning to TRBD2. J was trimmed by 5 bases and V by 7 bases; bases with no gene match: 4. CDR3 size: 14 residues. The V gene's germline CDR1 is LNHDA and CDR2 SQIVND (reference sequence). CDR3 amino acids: CASNRLAGHNEQFF. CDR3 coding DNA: TGTGCCAGTAACCGACTAGCGGGGCACAATGAGCAGTTCTTC.

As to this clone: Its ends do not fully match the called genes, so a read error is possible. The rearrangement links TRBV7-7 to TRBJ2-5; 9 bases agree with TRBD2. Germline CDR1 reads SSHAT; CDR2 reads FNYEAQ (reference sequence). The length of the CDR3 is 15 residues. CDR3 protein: CASSLTTGLAETQYF. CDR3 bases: TGTGCTAGCAGTCTTACGACGGGACTAGCCGAGACCCAGTACTTC.

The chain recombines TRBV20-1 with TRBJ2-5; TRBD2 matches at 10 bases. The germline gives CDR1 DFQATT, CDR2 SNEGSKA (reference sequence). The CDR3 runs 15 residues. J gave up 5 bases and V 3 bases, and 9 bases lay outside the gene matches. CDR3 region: CSASAPSGRRETQYF. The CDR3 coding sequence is TGCAGTGCTAGTGCGCCTAGCGGGAGAAGGGAGACCCAGTACTTC.

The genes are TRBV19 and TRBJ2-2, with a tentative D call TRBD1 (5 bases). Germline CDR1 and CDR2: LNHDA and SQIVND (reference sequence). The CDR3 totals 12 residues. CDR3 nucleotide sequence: TGTGCTTTGACAGCTAACACCGGGGAGCTGTTTTTT. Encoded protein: CALTANTGELFF.

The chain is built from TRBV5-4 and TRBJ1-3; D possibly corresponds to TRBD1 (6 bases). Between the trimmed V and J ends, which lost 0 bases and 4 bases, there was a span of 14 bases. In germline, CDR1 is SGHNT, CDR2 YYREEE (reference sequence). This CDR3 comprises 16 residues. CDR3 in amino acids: CASSLGPGARGNTIYF. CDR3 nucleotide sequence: TGTGCCAGCAGCTTGGGGCCAGGGGCTAGGGGAAACACCATATATTTT.